This TCR beta chain was recorded in a study of CD8+ T cells in alopecia areata. Extraction of RNA preceded its reverse transcription into cDNA, which served as the sequencing template. Profiled with immunoSEQ multiplex PCR; TCRdb holds only in-frame clones, not every one. The sample includes roughly 150,000 clones, 50% to 60% of them seen just once. General study points: Higher clonality and more expanded CD8+ clones appeared in lesional than normal scalp.

Turning to this clone: Its target is not known.

Germline V gives CDR1 SGHRS, CDR2 YFSETQ. V lost 4 bases, J lost 4 bases, and 11 bases lay in between. This CDR3 region has 13 residues. This TCR came from a human donor in good health. This chain links TRBV5-1 with TRBJ1-2; D is ambiguous. Sequences were obtained from CD4+ T cells sorted from blood. The CDR3 DNA reads as TGCGCCAGCAGCCCCGAACGGTCCTATGGCTACACCTTC. Residues: CASSPERSYGYTF.